This record covers a single T cell receptor beta chain. Its antigen remains undetermined. The sample holds no much larger clone one base away, and base qualities are not on file. The immunoSEQ Assay, a bias-controlled multiplex PCR, was used to amplify TCRbeta CDR3 regions from genomic DNA. The original pipeline was this. The number of nucleated cells in each sample was estimated from the amplification of reference gene primers within the assay. To quantify the absolute abundance of each unique TCRbeta CDR3 rearrangement, sequence reads were collapsed and filtered. For each sample, productive Simpson clonality was calculated as the square root of Simpson's diversity index over productive rearrangements. TCRdb limited this immuneACCESS table to in-frame rearrangements with V and J called. A share of clones is missing; checked studies link under half to unresolved V genes, and the rest is unexplained. V and J calls and clone size come straight from that table; D and trimming were deduced from the DNA. The sample has roughly 31,000 clones on record, about 90% of them singletons. The ten largest clones take up 24% of the sample.

These data originate in a study of blood T cell repertoires in COVID-19 (dated by TCRdb to the early 2020s). In terms of the full investigation: Collaborator samples came from the United States, Italy and Spain and covered acute and convalescent phases of COVID-19. Samples came from the ongoing ImmuneRACE study (first 160 participants) plus 1,254 subjects from 6 global collaborators. The dataset comprised deeply sampled blood TCRbeta repertoires from subjects exposed to, actively infected with, or recovered from COVID-19. A de-identified subject ID, COVID-19 status, age in years and sex were almost always included in the sample metadata. The material from the prospective study consisted of cDNA or gDNA derived from T cells, B-cell-depleted T cells, or PBMCs. HLA class I and class II types, where available, came from metadata supplied by the sample provider rather than from assay-based typing. The repertoires were released in a freely available public database intended as a resource for research on the immune response to SARS-CoV-2. Overall study results and their limits: Clinical and demographic metadata were provided uncurated, with the amount varying by source and participant.

Collaborating institutions collected whole blood in K2EDTA tubes following their own protocols. For TCRbeta analysis, collaborator samples were shipped as frozen whole blood, as isolated PBMCs, or as DNA extracted from either sample type. Trimming at the junction amounts to 6 bases on V and 6 bases on J, and the germline ends lie 18 bases apart. The CDR3 numbers 15 residues from cysteine through phenylalanine. Only the CDR3 part of the read is kept: 45 bases, read in frame from the first base. The germline V gene yields SGHAT for CDR1 and FQNNGV for CDR2. The chain joins TRBV11-2 to TRBJ2-1; tentative D gene TRBD1, with 6 bases matching. The material sequenced was peripheral blood. This clonotype originated in a human donor with active COVID-19. The donor label of this sample is uncertain. The nucleotides read TGTGCCAGCAGAAAGAGGAATACAGGGAGCAATGAGCAGTTCTTC. This codes for CASRKRNTGSNEQFF. Full variable domain (CDR3 extended with the reference TRBV11-2 and TRBJ2-1 proteins): EAGVAQSPRYKIIEKRQSVAFWCNPISGHATLYWYQQILGQGPKLLIQFQNNGVVDDSQLPKDRFSAERLKGVDSTLKIQPAKLEDSAVYLCASRKRNTGSNEQFFGPGTRLTVL.